One and the same sample provided the 13 T cell receptor beta chains below, sequenced in a study of blood T cells in healthy people across ages. Through a sample-barcoded 5' primer and a J-beta primer mix, a second PCR was run for roughly 6 to 11 cycles. A single record per CDR3 protein comes from TCRdb applying MiXCR to the 5' RACE reads. The sample lists 700,000 to 900,000 distinct CDR3 sequences; less than 70% were seen once. Sequencing used blood. Every receptor here comes from a man older than 75 in good health.

This clonotype was seen a handful of times. The chain links TRBV21-1 to TRBJ2-3. TRBV21-1 corresponds to a pseudogene. CDR3 size: 16 residues. CDR3 protein: CASSKKVEAGPDTQYF. CDR3 bases: TGTGCCAGCAGCAAAAAGGTAGAGGCTGGTCCAGATACGCAGTATTTT.

The chain carries TRBV12-3 or TRBV12-4 and TRBJ2-7, with a tentative D call TRBD2 (6 bases). V dropped 2 bases and J dropped 5 bases, with 13 bases sitting between them. The CDR3 runs to 14 residues. CDR3 sequence (DNA): TGTGCCAGCAGTTTAAGAGGGCCGGGGGACGAGCAGTACTTC. The encoded protein is CASSLRGPGDEQYF.

The V call is TRBV27, the J call TRBJ2-4; TRBD1 is a possible D gene (5 bases). CDR1 and CDR2 (germline): MNHEY, SMNVEV (reference sequence). V was clipped by 6 bases and J by 0 bases, with 15 bases between them. CDR3 length: 16 amino acids. The CDR3 nucleotides are TGTGCCAGCAGCCCATTCGCAGGGTCAGCCAAAAACATTCAGTACTTC. It translates to CASSPFAGSAKNIQYF.

The rearrangement uses TRBV3-1 and TRBJ2-7; 9 bases are shared with TRBD2. CDR1 LGHDT and CDR2 YNNKEL come from the germline V gene (reference sequence). The CDR3 spans 15 residues. J was trimmed by 6 bases and V by 1 base; bases with no gene match: 7. The CDR3 region has the DNA TGTGCCAGCAGCCAAGGAATTGCGGGAGGGTCCGAGCAGTACTTC. Translated: CASSQGIAGGSEQYF.

Only a few counts were recorded for this clonotype. The V gene is TRBV20-1, the J gene TRBJ2-3; D uncertain. There are 11 residues in the CDR3. Between the trimmed V and J ends, which lost 2 bases and 14 bases, there was a span of 14 bases. Germline V gives CDR1 DFQATT, CDR2 SNEGSKA (reference sequence). This CDR3 is CSARSSGYAYF. DNA for the CDR3: TGCAGTGCTAGATCTTCCGGATACGCGTATTTT.

This clonotype came up once. The V and J genes are TRBV5-4 and TRBJ2-7; 12 nucleotides agree with TRBD1. V was pared by 4 bases and J by 5 bases, with 4 bases of the junction left unmatched. This CDR3 region has 14 residues. In germline, CDR1 is SGHNT, CDR2 YYREEE (reference sequence). CDR3 amino acids: CASSRRDRGHEQYF. CDR3 nucleotide sequence: TGTGCCAGCAGCCGCCGGGACAGGGGGCACGAGCAGTACTTC. The whole variable domain, remainder taken from reference TRBV5-4 and TRBJ2-7, is ETGVTQSPTHLIKTRGQQVTLRCSSQSGHNTVSWYQQALGQGPQFIFQYYREEENGRGNFPPRFSGLQFPNYSSELNVNALELDDSALYLCASSRRDRGHEQYFGPGTRLTVT.

This clonotype was observed a handful of times. The CDR3 here is CASSLGGAGELFF. CDR3 in DNA: TGTGCCAGCAGCTTAGGGGGGGCCGGGGAGCTGTTTTTT. The V call is TRBV7-2, the J call TRBJ2-2; possibly TRBD2 for D (6 bases). CDR1 is SGHTA, CDR2 FQGNSA, per germline. The CDR3 sequence is 13 residues long. Trimming took 1 base from V and 6 from J, leaving 6 bases between them. The full variable domain, completed using reference TRBV7-2 and TRBJ2-2, is GAGVSQSPSNKVTEKGKDVELRCDPISGHTALYWYRQSLGQGLEFLIYFQGNSAPDKSGLPSDRFSAERTGGSVSTLTIQRTQQEDSAVYLCASSLGGAGELFFGEGSRLTVL.

The chain employs TRBV5-1 and TRBJ2-1, with D maybe TRBD2 (5 bases). V shed 0 bases and J shed 3 bases, with 10 bases lying between them. Looked up from germline, CDR1 is SGHRS and CDR2 is YFSETQ. The CDR3 runs to 15 residues. CDR3 sequence reads: CASSLAGELYNEQFF. CDR3 DNA sequence: TGCGCCAGCAGCTTGGCCGGGGAGCTCTACAATGAGCAGTTCTTC.

A few counts support this clonotype. This chain connects TRBV29-1 to TRBJ2-1; 7 bases map to TRBD2. The V segment lost 2 bases and the J segment 8 bases; nucleotides outside the gene matches: 18. The V gene's germline CDR1 is SQVTM and CDR2 ANQGSEA. The length of the CDR3 is 17 residues. The CDR3 sequence: CSVENPDPSGGPHEQFF. The CDR3 bases are TGCAGCGTTGAAAATCCGGACCCTAGCGGAGGGCCCCATGAGCAGTTCTTC.

The chain links TRBV12-3 or TRBV12-4 to TRBJ1-6; D unresolved. The CDR3 runs 15 residues. Between the trimmed V and J ends, which lost 6 bases and 6 bases, there was a span of 15 bases. This chain's CDR3 is CASSPVGGGNSPLHF. Written as DNA, the CDR3 is TGTGCCAGCAGCCCCGTGGGTGGTGGTAATTCACCCCTCCACTTT.

The CDR3 region has the DNA TGTGCCAGCAGCCATAGGGGTGGCACTGAAGCTTTCTTT. It encodes CASSHRGGTEAFF. This chain uses TRBV3-1 with TRBJ1-1, with D possibly matching TRBD1 (5 bases). The ends were cut back, 3 bases at V and 4 bases at J, with 9 bases in the middle. The CDR3 is 13 residues long. Germline V gives CDR1 LGHDT, CDR2 YNNKEL (reference sequence).

V gene TRBV28 combines with J gene TRBJ2-1; TRBD2 is a possible D gene (6 bases). V lost 6 bases and J lost 6, with 12 bases in between. Per the germline V gene, CDR1 is MDHEN and CDR2 is SYDVKM. CDR3 size: 13 residues. The CDR3 is CASRGTGFNEQFF. The CDR3 DNA follows: TGTGCCAGCAGGGGGACTGGATTCAATGAGCAGTTCTTC.

This chain uses TRBV6-6 with TRBJ2-1, with 7 bases matching TRBD1. V shed 6 bases and J 7 bases; nucleotides not matched to a gene: 12. The V gene's germline CDR1 is MNHNY and CDR2 SVGAGI (reference sequence). The CDR3 sequence is 15 residues long. The CDR3 region is CASSPRLTGMNEQFF. CDR3 coding DNA: TGTGCCAGCAGCCCTAGACTGACAGGGATGAATGAGCAGTTCTTC.